The following is a T cell receptor beta chain sequence with its context. The antigen remains undetermined. The sample comes from a study of high-grade serous ovarian cancer treatment subgroups. The wider study: Samples averaged 14,192 reads and thousands of unique TCR beta rearrangements.

Measured with immunoSEQ multiplex PCR; TCRdb has only the in-frame clones, and not every one. The sample lists around 7,300 clones, about 80% seen once, with 4.8% in the top ten. Tumor tissue was taken before any definitive surgery or chemotherapy was given. From germline, CDR1 is KGHSH and CDR2 LQKENI. Trimming shortened V by 1 base and J by 5 bases, and 9 bases separated the two germline ends. The CDR3 contains 14 residues. Study-level points and caveats: These tumor repertoires lack spatial information from bulk sequencing. Same-patient tumor repertoires overlapped at about 0.1 to 0.79; different patients barely overlapped.

The chain carries TRBV18 and TRBJ2-1, with D unresolved. The clonotype was recovered from a human donor with high-grade serous ovarian cancer. Sequenced input: tumor tissue. The CDR3 nucleotides read TGTGCCAGCTCACCACTGTTGACGGACAATGAGCAGTTCTTC. It encodes CASSPLLTDNEQFF. The full variable domain, with the rest looked up from reference TRBV18 and TRBJ2-1, is NAGVMQNPRHLVRRRGQEARLRCSPMKGHSHVYWYRQLPEEGLKFMVYLQKENIIDESGMPKERFSAEFPKEGPSILRIQQVVRGDSAAYFCASSPLLTDNEQFFGPGTRLTVL.